A selection of T cell receptor beta chains follows, all from one sample in a study of T cells after yellow fever vaccination. One entry per CDR3 protein results from TCRdb running MiXCR on the 5' RACE reads. The data contain tens of thousands of distinct CDR3 sequences, around 6.9% of them singletons. Sample: CD8+ T cells sorted from PBMCs, taken around 5 days after the first yellow fever vaccination. These receptors were taken from a man between 18 and 35 years old who received the YFV17D yellow fever vaccine. Each CDR3 is given with its conserved first and last residue.

CDR3aa,v_gene,j_gene
CASKFLGGFTYEQYF,TRBV27,TRBJ2-7
CASSVIAMSGVGNEQFF,TRBV9,TRBJ2-1
CAWATGRMTGELFF,TRBV30,TRBJ2-2
CASNRGLNTEAFF,TRBV5-1,TRBJ1-1
CSARDSVTSGASSTDTQYF,TRBV20-1,TRBJ2-3
CASNAKPGGEVYNEQFF,TRBV6-1,TRBJ2-1
CASSRLGLGSGVGETQYF,TRBV4-3,TRBJ2-5
CASSYSSDSYTDTQYF,TRBV6-5,TRBJ2-3
CASSISAGFYGYTF,TRBV5-1,TRBJ1-2
CASSLVGRGRRTEAFF,TRBV7-9,TRBJ1-1
CASTIGDREQYF,TRBV10-2,TRBJ2-7
CASSFPSPGVDTQYF,TRBV7-9,TRBJ2-3
CATCDPPSGIQYF,TRBV15,TRBJ2-4
CASSSSKTGNIQYF,TRBV7-2,TRBJ2-4
CASADGTGGSHETQYF,TRBV12-5,TRBJ2-5
CASGLAGQGAHEQFF,TRBV5-6,TRBJ2-1
CASSPSPRGAMNEKLFF,TRBV4-3,TRBJ1-4
CASSPGQGDEKLFF,TRBV4-1,TRBJ1-4
CASSLGGLSTDTQYF,TRBV5-1,TRBJ2-3
CASRAGNSPLHF,TRBV4-3,TRBJ1-6
CASSPGTGKYEQYF,TRBV6-1,TRBJ2-7
CASRIRDSPLHF,TRBV6-5,TRBJ1-6
CASSIGVTDTQYF,TRBV19,TRBJ2-3
CSADRVDTGELFF,TRBV20-1,TRBJ2-2
CATSRPSGGDTDTQYF,TRBV19,TRBJ2-3
CASSPRTGSSTDTQYF,TRBV7-8,TRBJ2-3
CASSQDSYNEQFF,TRBV4-1,TRBJ2-1
CSARPSHGAYNEQFF,TRBV20-1,TRBJ2-1
CAVHSRGGSSYNEQFF,TRBV5-6,TRBJ2-1
CASSPRGGGASETQYF,TRBV13,TRBJ2-5
CASRYSSGARGETQYF,TRBV12-3/TRBV12-4,TRBJ2-5
CASSFLGRTDTEAFF,TRBV28,TRBJ1-1
CASSPGLEETQYF,TRBV7-6,TRBJ2-5
CSVEDRLGEQFF,TRBV29-1,TRBJ2-1
CASSFQGTEAFF,TRBV12-3/TRBV12-4,TRBJ1-1
CASSQTAGIAGELFF,TRBV4-2,TRBJ2-2
CASSVGQVNTEAFF,TRBV12-3/TRBV12-4,TRBJ1-1
CASSQDLGGFYNEQFF,TRBV4-2,TRBJ2-1
CSARDRVSGNNEQFF,TRBV20-1,TRBJ2-1
CASSQDRVSYF,TRBV4-1,TRBJ2-3
CAIRGGGGYTF,TRBV7-8,TRBJ1-2
CASSLSVVSTNEKLFF,TRBV3-1,TRBJ1-4
CASSFTDYEQYF,TRBV5-5,TRBJ2-7
CASSESGGRRYEQYF,TRBV10-2,TRBJ2-7
CASSQELAGGPGGELFF,TRBV4-3,TRBJ2-2
CSGTPREGETQYF,TRBV29-1,TRBJ2-5
CASSLRPGVEKLFF,TRBV7-8,TRBJ1-4
CSVEGAGEGEQFF,TRBV29-1,TRBJ2-1
CATSDSYGNQETQYF,TRBV24-1,TRBJ2-5
CSAVEVGSDTQYF,TRBV20-1,TRBJ2-3
CASTPGGLTSSYEQYF,TRBV6-1,TRBJ2-7
CASSTRITSLAGAREQFF,TRBV6-5,TRBJ2-1
CASSYTGVGAFF,TRBV12-3/TRBV12-4,TRBJ1-1
CASSVASRNPYGYTF,TRBV9,TRBJ1-2
CASSDKNGNEQFF,TRBV11-3,TRBJ2-1
CAISEGLFYEQYF,TRBV10-3,TRBJ2-7
CASSSGTAIYNQPQHF,TRBV6-2/TRBV6-3,TRBJ1-5
CASSPTSPGETQYF,TRBV28,TRBJ2-5
CASTRGANTGELFF,TRBV6-2/TRBV6-3,TRBJ2-2
CASSALADRGNEQFF,TRBV5-1,TRBJ2-1